This TCR beta chain was sequenced for a study of T cells in Graves' hyperthyroidism and ophthalmopathy. Study at large: At the time of initial diagnosis and before any treatment, peripheral blood was collected. Points from the study as a whole: It was a median about seven months before onset that the model predicted ophthalmopathy. Clonotypes that were expanded in thyroid above 0.001 mostly appeared in blood too.

Uncontrolled infection, other autoimmune disease, pregnancy and lactation each barred patients from inclusion. The CDR3 is 13 residues long. The germline CDR1 and CDR2 sequences are LNHDA and SQIVND (reference sequence). This clonotype came up a few times. Its antigen is unidentified. Researchers amplified the TCR beta CDR3 regions from RNA transcripts. With the HTBI primer set, the TCR CDR3 went through a first round of RT-PCR. TCRdb called the multiplex PCR reads again in MiXCR, with one record for every CDR3 protein. Among 700,000 to 850,000 distinct CDR3 sequences listed, over 35% were seen once. Sequencing was carried out using blood. This receptor was obtained from a woman aged 40 to 49 with Graves' hyperthyroidism. This chain uses TRBV19 with TRBJ2-7; D is undetermined. The CDR3 loop is CTRDASCAYEQYF. The CDR3 coding sequence is TGTACCCGAGACGCGAGCTGTGCCTACGAGCAGTACTTC.